A single sample gave rise to the 25 T cell receptor beta chains below, sequenced in a study of T cell repertoires in aging, cancer and after chemotherapy. Peripheral blood genomic DNA, not sorted cells or RNA, was the template. Multiplex touch-down PCR with TRB-A/B primers amplified rearranged V-D-J TRB sequences. Each CDR3 protein is one row after TCRdb ran MiXCR on the multiplex PCR reads. The sample includes a few thousand distinct CDR3 sequences, about 42% of them seen just once. Sequenced sample: blood. The receptors here all came from a human donor with a solid tumor.

The chain couples TRBV27 to TRBJ1-1; D unclear. CDR3 length: 11 residues. Trimming removed 8 bases at V and 9 bases at J, with 13 bases between. Germline CDR1 is MNHEY and CDR2 is SMNVEV (reference sequence). In nucleotides, the CDR3 is TGTGCCAGCGTTTTGCGGGCCCAAGCTTTCTTT. Its protein product is CASVLRAQAFF.

This clonotype was seen a handful of times. The chain combines TRBV7-3 with TRBJ2-6, with a tentative D call TRBD2 (6 bases). The germline V gene has CDR1 SGHTA and CDR2 FQGTGA. Trimming left V 5 bases short and J 4 bases short, with 18 bases between. The CDR3 runs to 17 residues. The CDR3 here is CASSQRTLAVGANVLTF. The CDR3 coding sequence is TGTGCCAGCAGCCAAAGAACACTAGCAGTGGGGGCCAACGTCCTGACTTTC.

V usage is TRBV5-1 and J usage is TRBJ1-2; TRBD1 aligns across 7 bases. Germline V gives CDR1 SGHRS, CDR2 YFSETQ. V lost 1 base and J lost 4; bases outside the gene matches: 4. The CDR3 contains 14 residues. The CDR3 spells CASSLIGTAYGYTF. The CDR3 DNA sequence: TGCGCCAGCAGCTTGATCGGGACAGCCTATGGCTACACCTTC.

Only a few counts were recorded for this clonotype. The V gene is TRBV12-3 or TRBV12-4, the J gene TRBJ2-5, with a possible D match to TRBD2 (5 bases). This CDR3 comprises 15 residues. Trimming removed 6 bases from V and 5 bases from J, with 19 bases in between. CDR3 bases: TGTGCCAGCAGCCCCTCGACCCGTCGAGGGGAGACCCAGTACTTC. It codes for CASSPSTRRGETQYF.

This clonotype has only a few counts. J is TRBJ2-5 and V is TRBV6-2 or TRBV6-3; perhaps TRBD1 as D (5 bases). V lost 6 bases and J 7 bases, leaving 21 bases between the germline ends. Looked up from germline, CDR1 is MNHEY and CDR2 is SVGEGT. The CDR3 has 15 residues. CDR3 loop: CASSLDSYLVGTQYF. The CDR3 bases are TGTGCCAGCAGCCTAGACAGTTATCTCGTGGGGACCCAGTACTTC.

The chain recombines TRBV30 with TRBJ2-7; tentative D call: TRBD1 (6 bases). CDR3 size: 14 residues. The V and J ends lost 3 bases and 2 bases respectively, with 14 bases between them. CDR1 is GTSNPN and CDR2 is SVGIG in the germline V gene (reference sequence). CDR3 sequence (DNA): TGTGCCTGGAGAGGTTTGGGGGCCCCCTACGAGCAGTACTTC. Its translation: CAWRGLGAPYEQYF.

In its sample, this clonotype was seen a few times. The CDR3 DNA reads as TGCAGTGCGAGAAAGACGGGGTCCTACAATGAGCAGTTCTTC. Amino acids: CSARKTGSYNEQFF. The J gene is TRBJ2-1, the V gene TRBV20-1, with a weak D call TRBD2 (5 bases). Germline CDR1 and CDR2: DFQATT and SNEGSKA (reference sequence). The CDR3 runs to 14 residues. Deletions cut 6 bases from V and 1 base from J, with 13 bases between.

The chain joins TRBV6-1 to TRBJ1-3; D call uncertain. V lost 5 bases to trimming and J lost 0 bases, with 11 bases between them. CDR3 length: 15 residues. Germline-derived CDR1 and CDR2 are MNHNS and SASEGT. The CDR3 spells CASSMATLSGNTIYF. CDR3 sequence (DNA): TGTGCCAGCAGTATGGCTACGCTCTCTGGAAACACCATATATTTT.

The chain employs TRBV5-6 and TRBJ2-1; unclear D gene. This CDR3 contains 14 residues. Germline V lookup: CDR1 SGHDT, CDR2 YYEEEE. V was pared by 2 bases and J by 5 bases, with 11 bases between. DNA of the CDR3: TGTGCCAGCAGCTTTGTTGGGAACCACAATGAGCAGTTCTTC. Its translation: CASSFVGNHNEQFF.

By sample share, this clonotype is large. This chain joins TRBV29-1 and TRBJ2-3; TRBD2 agrees at 10 bases. Losses at the gene ends were 7 bases for V and 10 bases for J; bases not matched to a gene: 8. Germline V CDR1 and CDR2: SQVTM, ANQGSEA. The CDR3 is made up of 12 amino acids. The CDR3 sequence is CSARTSGYAQYF. CDR3 sequence (DNA): TGCAGCGCCCGGACTAGCGGATATGCGCAGTATTTT.

V usage is TRBV6-1 and J usage is TRBJ2-7; 10 bases agree with TRBD1. The CDR3 totals 15 residues. Germline-derived CDR1 and CDR2 are MNHNS and SASEGT. Germline trimming cut 6 bases from V and 1 base from J; bases unmatched to any gene: 6. The chain's CDR3 is CASSLGTGVSYEQYF. The CDR3 DNA follows: TGTGCCAGCAGCTTAGGGACAGGGGTATCCTACGAGCAGTACTTC.

This rearrangement joins TRBV7-3 to TRBJ2-3; 9 bases match TRBD2. Germline V lookup: CDR1 SGHTA, CDR2 FQGTGA. This CDR3 has 13 amino acids. V shed 6 bases and J 5 bases; nucleotides not matched to a gene: 3. As DNA, the CDR3 is TGTGCCAGCAGTCCTAGCGGGGTAGATACGCAGTATTTT. It codes for CASSPSGVDTQYF.

This clonotype appeared a few times. This chain joins TRBV7-2 and TRBJ2-2, with 9 bases matching TRBD2. Germline loops: CDR1 SGHTA, CDR2 FQGNSA. The junction had 3 bases not matched to a gene; V was cut back by 1 base and J by 6 bases. The CDR3 runs 15 residues. The chain's CDR3 is CASSLVAGVPGELFF. The CDR3 nucleotides read TGTGCCAGCAGCTTAGTAGCGGGAGTCCCCGGGGAGCTGTTTTTT.

This clonotype has just a few counts. The J gene is TRBJ1-2, the V gene TRBV6-1, with unresolved D. This CDR3 has 13 amino acids. V was trimmed by 3 bases and J by 7 bases, leaving 12 bases between them. Germline V gene data show CDR1 as MNHNS and CDR2 as SASEGT. The DNA of the CDR3 is TGTGCCAGCAGTGATATCCGCCTGGGTGGCTACACCTTC. It yields the protein CASSDIRLGGYTF.

By share, this clonotype counts as large. V gene TRBV6-1 combines with J gene TRBJ2-1; D remains unclear. CDR3 length: 15 residues. Trimming shortened V by 2 bases and J by 7 bases, and 15 bases separated the two germline ends. Germline CDR1 and CDR2: MNHNS and SASEGT. The CDR3 nucleotides read TGTGCCAGCAGTGAACTGGTCCAACCTCGGAATGAGCAGTTCTTC. This translates into CASSELVQPRNEQFF.

V gene TRBV10-1 combines with J gene TRBJ2-3; TRBD1 matches 7 bases. Per germline, CDR1 WNHNN and CDR2 SYGVQD (reference sequence). There are 14 residues in the CDR3. V trimming: 4 bases; J trimming: 4 bases; junction bases outside the gene matches: 5. The CDR3 spells CASSARGKADTQYF. The CDR3, as DNA: TGCGCCAGCAGTGCCAGGGGGAAGGCAGATACGCAGTATTTT.

A single count supports this clonotype. The chain employs TRBV27 and TRBJ1-4; a possible D gene is TRBD1 (5 bases). The CDR3 sequence is 14 residues long. The germline V and J ends were trimmed by 5 bases and 5 bases, with 12 bases remaining between them. Germline V gene sequence: CDR1 MNHEY, CDR2 SMNVEV (reference sequence). The CDR3 nucleotides read TGTGCCAGCAGTCGCCTCGGGGGAAATGAAAAACTGTTTTTT. Its protein is CASSRLGGNEKLFF.

By share, this clonotype counts as large. The J gene is TRBJ2-7, the V gene TRBV29-1; 11 bases match TRBD1. Trimming at V came to 4 bases and at J to 2 bases, leaving 1 base not matched to a gene. The CDR3 length is 13 residues. Per the germline V gene, CDR1 is SQVTM and CDR2 is ANQGSEA. Here the CDR3 DNA reads TGCAGCGTTGCGGGACAGGGGGCCTACGAGCAGTACTTC. This sequence encodes CSVAGQGAYEQYF.

The chain has TRBV12-3 or TRBV12-4 and TRBJ1-2, with D hard to call. This CDR3 comprises 12 residues. V lost 3 bases, J lost 5 bases, and 7 bases lay in between. The CDR3 loop is CASSFADYGYTF. The CDR3 DNA is TGTGCCAGCAGTTTTGCCGATTATGGCTACACCTTC.

V usage is TRBV7-2 and J usage is TRBJ2-7, with 7 bases identical to TRBD1. Germline V gives CDR1 SGHTA, CDR2 FQGNSA. This CDR3 is 15 amino acids long. After removal of 4 bases from V and 5 bases from J, the junction contained 11 bases not matched to a gene. The CDR3 is CASSSRGLGQDEQYF. The CDR3 DNA follows: TGTGCCAGCAGCTCCCGGGGCCTAGGACAGGACGAGCAGTACTTC. Filled out from reference TRBV7-2 and TRBJ2-7, the complete variable domain reads GAGVSQSPSNKVTEKGKDVELRCDPISGHTALYWYRQSLGQGLEFLIYFQGNSAPDKSGLPSDRFSAERTGGSVSTLTIQRTQQEDSAVYLCASSSRGLGQDEQYFGPGTRLTVT.

The chain couples TRBV20-1 to TRBJ2-7; 10 nucleotides agree with TRBD2. The germline gives CDR1 DFQATT, CDR2 SNEGSKA (reference sequence). The CDR3 is 13 amino acids. The V segment lost 5 bases and the J segment 6 bases; nucleotides outside the gene matches: 7. The CDR3 spells CSARPSGRAEQYF. The CDR3 nucleotides are TGCAGTGCTCGACCGAGCGGGAGGGCCGAGCAGTACTTC.

The rearrangement uses TRBV30 and TRBJ1-3, with D unclear. CDR1 and CDR2 (germline): GTSNPN, SVGIG (reference sequence). This CDR3 is 14 amino acids long. Trimming shortened V by 4 bases and J by 2 bases, and 12 bases separated the two germline ends. DNA for the CDR3: TGTGCCTGGAAGTACGACATCCCTGGAAACACCATATATTTT. It encodes CAWKYDIPGNTIYF.

This clonotype was seen a handful of times. The chain links TRBV5-7 to TRBJ1-2; D not certain. TRBV5-7 carries the ORF label, with uncertain function. Trimming stripped 0 bases from V and 5 bases from J, with 8 bases between. CDR3 size: 13 residues. CDR3 residues: CASSLGPRYGYTF. The CDR3 nucleotides read TGTGCCAGCAGCTTGGGGCCTCGGTATGGCTACACCTTC.

The rearrangement links TRBV7-6 to TRBJ1-3; D is unresolved. The CDR3 is 16 residues long. Trimming shortened V by 1 base and J by 0 bases, and 10 bases separated the two germline ends. CDR1 and CDR2 (germline): SGHVS, FNYEAQ. The chain's CDR3 is CASSLGMTSSGNTIYF. CDR3 bases: TGTGCCAGCAGCTTAGGAATGACGAGCTCTGGAAACACCATATATTTT.

This clonotype was observed a few times. This chain links TRBV27 with TRBJ1-2; TRBD1 might be the D (5 bases). The CDR3 sequence is 13 residues long. Germline-derived CDR1 and CDR2 are MNHEY and SMNVEV (reference sequence). The ends were cut back, 1 base at V and 8 bases at J, with 11 bases in the middle. The CDR3 region is CASSLFQGRGYTF. Here the CDR3 DNA reads TGTGCCAGCAGTTTATTCCAGGGAAGAGGCTACACCTTC.